These 28 T cell receptor beta chains originate from one sample sequenced in a study of blood T cells in healthy people across ages. A second about 7 to 12 cycle PCR used barcoded and J-beta primers. TCRdb analysed the 5' RACE reads with MiXCR anew, one entry per CDR3 protein. The sample holds 1.5 million to 2 million distinct CDR3 sequences; approximately 32% are singletons and the top ten take around 11%. Sequencing used blood. The receptors come from a woman in her twenties or thirties in good health.

The rearrangement uses TRBV9 and TRBJ2-5; D gene ambiguous. The CDR3 loop spans 13 amino acids. CDR1 is SGDLS and CDR2 is YYNGEE in the germline V gene. With 0 bases removed from V and 4 bases from J, the gap between germline ends came to 7 bases. CDR3 nucleotide sequence: TGTGCCAGCAGCGTAGACGTAGCAGAGACCCAGTACTTC. Its protein is CASSVDVAETQYF.

This clonotype was observed a few times. This chain links TRBV25-1 with TRBJ2-3; TRBD1 might be the D (6 bases). Germline V gene lookup returns CDR1 MGHDK and CDR2 SYGVNS. The CDR3 loop spans 16 amino acids. Trimming took off 4 bases at V and 2 bases at J, with 16 bases between the two ends. This CDR3 reads CASSGYRVGATDTQYF. The CDR3 nucleotides read TGTGCCAGCAGTGGTTACAGGGTTGGGGCCACAGATACGCAGTATTTT.

The chain links TRBV14 to TRBJ1-6; D is unresolved. CDR1 is SGHDN and CDR2 is FVKESK in the germline V gene. The CDR3 spans 12 residues. V lost 3 bases to trimming and J lost 8 bases, with 5 bases between them. DNA for the CDR3: TGTGCCAGCAGCCACGAGTATTCACCCCTCCACTTT. Amino acids: CASSHEYSPLHF.

This sequence joins TRBV20-1 and TRBJ1-3, with a possible D match to TRBD1 (5 bases). The V and J ends lost 3 bases and 4 bases respectively, with 13 bases between them. CDR3 length: 14 residues. Germline loops: CDR1 DFQATT, CDR2 SNEGSKA (reference sequence). The CDR3 here is CSASPGPAGNTIYF. CDR3 DNA: TGCAGTGCTAGCCCAGGGCCGGCAGGAAACACCATATATTTT.

The J gene is TRBJ2-1, the V gene TRBV27; 7 bases fit TRBD2. CDR3 size: 15 residues. With 6 bases clipped from V and 5 bases from J, the junction kept 10 bases outside the gene matches. Germline values: CDR1 MNHEY, CDR2 SMNVEV (reference sequence). In nucleotides, the CDR3 is TGTGCCAGCAGAACCGGGACTATAATGAACAATGAGCAGTTCTTC. Translation gives CASRTGTIMNNEQFF.

This clonotype was seen at least ten times. The J gene is TRBJ2-1, the V gene TRBV20-1; a possible D gene is TRBD1 (5 bases). This CDR3 comprises 12 residues. CDR1 is DFQATT, CDR2 SNEGSKA, per germline (reference sequence). The germline V and J ends were trimmed by 6 bases and 6 bases, with 12 bases remaining between them. The DNA for the CDR3 is TGCAGTGCAGAAGAAAGGGGCAATGAGCAGTTCTTC. Its protein product is CSAEERGNEQFF.

This clonotype was recorded a few times. The J gene is TRBJ1-2, the V gene TRBV29-1, with D perhaps matching TRBD1 (6 bases). This CDR3 comprises 13 residues. Trimming pared 3 bases from V and 8 bases from J, leaving 16 bases between. Looked up from germline, CDR1 is SQVTM and CDR2 is ANQGSEA. The CDR3 is CSVDQGFMEGYTF. The CDR3 DNA reads as TGCAGCGTTGACCAGGGGTTTATGGAGGGCTACACCTTC.

The rearrangement links TRBV11-1 to TRBJ1-1, with 10 nucleotides matching TRBD1. This CDR3 has 14 residues. The germline CDR1 and CDR2 sequences are SGHAT and FQDESV (reference sequence). Trimming cost V 4 bases and J 3 bases; bases outside gene matches: 2. DNA for the CDR3: TGTGCCAGCAGCTCGGACAGGGGGGACACTGAAGCTTTCTTT. It yields the protein CASSSDRGDTEAFF.

This sequence joins TRBV18 and TRBJ2-3, with no clear D. Trimming took off 0 bases at V and 1 base at J, with 5 bases between the two ends. The CDR3 is 14 amino acids. Germline CDR1 and CDR2: KGHSH and LQKENI. The CDR3 DNA follows: TGTGCCAGCTCACCACCGCAGGGCACAGATACGCAGTATTTT. As protein: CASSPPQGTDTQYF.

This clonotype was found a few times. CDR3 coding DNA: TGTGCCTCCGCTAGCGGAGTATACAATGAGCAGTTCTTC. This codes for CASASGVYNEQFF. V gene TRBV12-3 or TRBV12-4 combines with J gene TRBJ2-1; 7 nucleotides line up with TRBD2. With V trimmed by 11 bases and J by 4 bases, 8 bases remained unmatched. The CDR3 is 13 amino acids.

This chain connects TRBV28 to TRBJ2-3; 7 positions match TRBD2. The CDR3 is 16 residues long. Losses at the gene ends were 5 bases for V and 3 bases for J; bases not matched to a gene: 11. Germline V gene data show CDR1 as MDHEN and CDR2 as SYDVKM. Written as DNA, the CDR3 is TGTGCCAGCAGTGGACCCAGGACTAGAAAGACAGATACGCAGTATTTT. Amino acids: CASSGPRTRKTDTQYF.

This clonotype was seen a few times. This rearrangement joins TRBV27 to TRBJ1-6, with TRBD1 as a possible D gene (5 bases). CDR3 size: 14 residues. CDR1 is MNHEY and CDR2 is SMNVEV in the germline V gene (reference sequence). Trimming shortened V by 7 bases and J by 10 bases, and 17 bases separated the two germline ends. CDR3 DNA sequence: TGTGCCAGCACCATCAATGGGGGGGACTCACCCCTCCACTTT. Protein sequence: CASTINGGDSPLHF.

This clonotype has at least ten counts. The chain couples TRBV29-1 to TRBJ2-5; D call uncertain. The germline CDR1 and CDR2 sequences are SQVTM and ANQGSEA. V was clipped by 7 bases and J by 1 base, with 10 bases between them. The CDR3 runs 12 residues. CDR3 DNA: TGCAGCGCCCAAAAGAGCCAAGAGACCCAGTACTTC. This translates into CSAQKSQETQYF.

The chain couples TRBV7-2 to TRBJ2-3; no clear D. V was cut by 6 bases and J by 4 bases, with 14 bases left in between. The CDR3 is 14 amino acids. The germline V gene has CDR1 SGHTA and CDR2 FQGNSA. The CDR3 nucleotides are TGTGCCAGCAGAAAGGCGTTGGACGCAGATACGCAGTATTTT. This encodes CASRKALDADTQYF.

The genes are TRBV20-1 and TRBJ2-5; 13 nucleotides align to TRBD2. The CDR3 covers 15 residues. CDR1 and CDR2 (germline): DFQATT, SNEGSKA (reference sequence). The junction had 6 bases not matched to a gene; V was cut back by 5 bases and J by 3 bases. The CDR3, as DNA: TGCAGTGCTCGCGGACTAGCGGGAGCAAAAGAGACCCAGTACTTC. Translation gives CSARGLAGAKETQYF.

The chain uses TRBV10-2 and TRBJ2-7; no clear D. The V gene's germline CDR1 is WSHSY and CDR2 SAAADI. The CDR3 loop spans 13 amino acids. V shed 6 bases and J shed 2 bases, with 11 bases lying between them. The CDR3 sequence: CASRPGRTYEQYF. As DNA, the CDR3 is TGCGCCAGCAGACCCGGCAGGACCTACGAGCAGTACTTC.

V usage is TRBV5-5 and J usage is TRBJ2-7; 15 nucleotides match TRBD2. The V segment lost 2 bases and the J segment 5 bases; nucleotides outside the gene matches: 14. Germline V gene sequence: CDR1 SGHKS, CDR2 YYEKEE (reference sequence). The CDR3 totals 19 residues. CDR3 in amino acids: CASSLVGSGTSGRINEQYF. DNA of the CDR3: TGTGCCAGCAGCTTAGTCGGCTCCGGGACTAGCGGGAGGATAAACGAGCAGTACTTC. The variable domain in full, completed from reference TRBV5-5 and TRBJ2-7, reads DAGVTQSPTHLIKTRGQQVTLRCSPISGHKSVSWYQQVLGQGPQFIFQYYEKEERGRGNFPDRFSARQFPNYSSELNVNALLLGDSALYLCASSLVGSGTSGRINEQYFGPGTRLTVT.

With respect to this clonotype: A read error may be the cause here, since a much bigger clone is one base away. This sequence joins TRBV7-2 and TRBJ1-2; a weak D match, TRBD1 (5 bases). The CDR3 consists of 14 residues. Trimming pared 0 bases from V and 10 bases from J, leaving 15 bases between. Germline V lookup: CDR1 SGHTA, CDR2 FQGNSA. The CDR3 sequence is CASSLAPLQGDYTF. The CDR3, as DNA: TGTGCCAGCAGCTTAGCCCCCCTCCAGGGTGACTACACCTTC.

This rearrangement joins TRBV29-1 to TRBJ1-1; D unresolved. Germline CDR1 and CDR2: SQVTM and ANQGSEA. The CDR3 is 11 residues long. Trimming pared 5 bases from V and 4 bases from J, leaving 8 bases between. CDR3 region: CSVITLTEAFF. The CDR3 DNA is TGCAGCGTTATTACCCTCACTGAAGCTTTCTTT.

In its sample, this clonotype was seen a few times. The chain is built from TRBV5-1 and TRBJ2-1, with 10 positions matching TRBD2. Germline values: CDR1 SGHRS, CDR2 YFSETQ. V trimming: 4 bases; J trimming: 8 bases; junction bases outside the gene matches: 9. This CDR3 region has 15 residues. CDR3: CASSLSGGAGYEQFF. The CDR3 bases are TGCGCCAGCAGCCTAAGCGGGGGGGCCGGGTATGAGCAGTTCTTC.

Here the CDR3 DNA reads TGCAGTGCCAGGGGGGGAGGCGGGAGGGGACCCAACGAGCAGTTCTTC. Translated: CSARGGGGRGPNEQFF. This chain links TRBV20-1 with TRBJ2-1, with 9 bases identical to TRBD2. CDR3 size: 16 residues. V shed 6 bases and J 10 bases; nucleotides not matched to a gene: 19. Germline loops: CDR1 DFQATT, CDR2 SNEGSKA (reference sequence).

In its sample, this clonotype was seen many times. This chain links TRBV29-1 with TRBJ2-5; tentatively, D is TRBD1 or TRBD2 (6 bases each). This CDR3 has 15 residues. The germline V gene has CDR1 SQVTM and CDR2 ANQGSEA. Trimming stripped 4 bases from V and 2 bases from J, with 17 bases between. The CDR3 loop is CSVAEGSGAQETQYF. CDR3 sequence (DNA): TGCAGCGTTGCGGAGGGGTCAGGGGCACAAGAGACCCAGTACTTC.

Comments on this clonotype: A much larger clonotype is one base distant, so this may be a read error. V gene TRBV7-6 combines with J gene TRBJ2-3, with 11 nucleotides matching TRBD2. CDR3 length: 17 residues. Trimming took 2 bases from V and 4 from J; bases not matched to a gene: 8. Germline V CDR1 and CDR2: SGHVS, FNYEAQ. CDR3 loop: CASSLSSGGTIADTQYF. The CDR3 nucleotides are TGTGCCAGCAGCTTATCTAGCGGGGGGACCATCGCAGATACGCAGTATTTT.

The chain is built from TRBV9 and TRBJ1-2, with a possible D match to TRBD1 (6 bases). V dropped 0 bases and J dropped 7 bases, with 13 bases sitting between them. The CDR3 is 14 residues long. Germline V lookup: CDR1 SGDLS, CDR2 YYNGEE. DNA for the CDR3: TGTGCCAGCAGCGTAGCGGGTAGGGGGACTGGCTACACCTTC. This codes for CASSVAGRGTGYTF.

The chain recombines TRBV20-1 with TRBJ1-1; no definite D call. The CDR3 runs 13 residues. Germline V gene data show CDR1 as DFQATT and CDR2 as SNEGSKA (reference sequence). V dropped 3 bases and J dropped 9 bases, with 17 bases sitting between them. Written as DNA, the CDR3 is TGCAGTGCTAGGGAAGCGGGGTCGGGAAAAGCTTTCTTT. It translates to CSAREAGSGKAFF.

CDR3: CASSPGAGGAYGYTF. CDR3 DNA: TGTGCCAGCAGCCCAGGGGCAGGGGGCGCATATGGCTACACCTTC. The V call is TRBV27, the J call TRBJ1-2, with TRBD1 matching 8 bases. The germline gives CDR1 MNHEY, CDR2 SMNVEV (reference sequence). Trimming at V came to 6 bases and at J to 5 bases, leaving 11 bases not matched to a gene. The CDR3 is 15 residues long.

This chain links TRBV2 with TRBJ2-5; 8 bases line up with TRBD2. Per germline, CDR1 SNHLY and CDR2 FYNNEI. The V segment lost 10 bases and the J segment 5 bases; nucleotides outside the gene matches: 9. The CDR3 is 13 amino acids. CDR3 coding DNA: TGTGCCACCGGGGGGGAGGGGCAGGAGACCCAGTACTTC. This codes for CATGGEGQETQYF.

The J gene is TRBJ2-1, the V gene TRBV10-3; the D gene is possibly TRBD2 (7 bases). CDR3 length equals 13 residues. V lost 10 bases and J 10 bases, leaving 20 bases between the germline ends. CDR1 ENHRY and CDR2 SYGVKD come from the germline V gene. In nucleotides, the CDR3 is TGTGCCACCAAGGGGGAGGGGGTGAACGAGCAGTTCTTC. This encodes CATKGEGVNEQFF.